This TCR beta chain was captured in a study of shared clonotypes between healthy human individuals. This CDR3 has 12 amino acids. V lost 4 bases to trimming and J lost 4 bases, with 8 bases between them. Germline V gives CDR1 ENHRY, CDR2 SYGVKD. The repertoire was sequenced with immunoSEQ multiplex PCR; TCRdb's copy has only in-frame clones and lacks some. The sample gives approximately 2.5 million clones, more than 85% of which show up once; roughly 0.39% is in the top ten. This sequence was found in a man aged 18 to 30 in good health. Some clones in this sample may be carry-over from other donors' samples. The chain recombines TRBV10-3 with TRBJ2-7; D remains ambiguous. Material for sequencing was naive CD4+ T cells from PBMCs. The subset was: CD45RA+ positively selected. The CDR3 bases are TGTGCCATCAGTGGGAGCATTTACGAGCAGTACTTC. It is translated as CAISGSIYEQYF.